These T cell receptor beta chains were read from a single sample in a study of blood T cell repertoires in COVID-19. Profiled with immunoSEQ multiplex PCR; TCRdb holds only in-frame clones, not every one. This table has about 200,000 clones, 94% appearing once. Material for sequencing was peripheral blood. These receptors all stem from a man younger than 40 with COVID-19, enrolled during active disease. Each CDR3 is given with its conserved first and last residue. A D gene is named only where the DNA matches it firmly. Clone size, where shown, is once, few, many, or a class for clones that have expanded.

j_gene,d_gene,v_gene,abundance,CDR3aa,CDR3nt
TRBJ1-3,-,TRBV9,few,CASSVEYRGNTIYF,TGTGCCAGCAGCGTAGAGTACAGAGGAAACACCATATATTTT
TRBJ2-5,TRBD2,TRBV3-1/TRBV3-2,-,CASSPTRTSGGATQYF,TGTGCCAGCAGCCCCACGAGGACTAGCGGGGGGGCGACCCAGTACTTC
TRBJ1-5,TRBD1,TRBV20-1,-,CSASRRGQHNQPQHF,TGCAGTGCTAGTCGGAGGGGGCAACACAATCAGCCCCAGCATTTT
TRBJ1-4,-,TRBV27,-,CASRPEGEKLFF,TGTGCCAGCCGACCTGAGGGTGAAAAACTGTTTTTT
TRBJ1-5,-,TRBV2,-,CASGPGYSNQPQHF,TGTGCCAGCGGTCCGGGGTATAGCAATCAGCCCCAGCATTTT
TRBJ1-1,TRBD1,TRBV5-6,-,CASSFDRVNTEAFF,TGTGCCAGCAGCTTCGACAGGGTCAACACTGAAGCTTTCTTT
TRBJ1-1,-,TRBV5-1,once,CASSLERDTEAFF,TGCGCCAGCAGCTTGGAGAGAGACACTGAAGCTTTCTTT
TRBJ2-2,-,TRBV3-1/TRBV3-2,-,CASSQDVRATGELFF,TGTGCCAGCAGCCAAGATGTCAGGGCCACCGGGGAGCTGTTTTTT
TRBJ2-1,TRBD1,TRBV9,few,CASSVRSVTGSEQFF,TGTGCCAGCAGCGTACGTTCCGTGACAGGGAGTGAGCAGTTCTTC
TRBJ1-2,TRBD1,TRBV27,-,CASGRQGLYGYTF,TGTGCCAGCGGTAGACAGGGCCTTTATGGCTACACCTTC
TRBJ2-1,-,TRBV4-2,-,CASSQVSAGAGNEQFF,TGTGCCAGCAGCCAAGTGTCGGCGGGGGCGGGGAATGAGCAGTTCTTC
TRBJ2-4,-,TRBV9,-,CASSPGYSPREDIQYF,TGTGCCAGCAGCCCCGGTTACAGTCCCAGGGAGGACATTCAGTACTTC
TRBJ1-5,-,TRBV2,few,CASSLGGGANQPQHF,TGTGCCAGCAGTTTGGGGGGAGGGGCGAATCAGCCCCAGCATTTT
TRBJ1-4,-,TRBV18,-,CASSPSEKLFF,TGTGCCAGCTCACCAAGCGAAAAACTGTTTTTT
TRBJ1-4,-,TRBV25-1,-,CASSPQGWRDEKLFF,TGTGCCAGCAGTCCGCAGGGATGGAGGGATGAAAAACTGTTTTTT
TRBJ1-2,TRBD1,TRBV19,-,CASSPRQGSRYTF,TGTGCCAGTAGTCCCCGACAGGGGAGTCGCTACACCTTC
TRBJ1-2,TRBD1,TRBV3-1/TRBV3-2,once,CASTRDSGNYGYTF,TGTGCCAGCACCCGGGACAGCGGTAACTATGGCTACACCTTC
TRBJ1-2,TRBD1,TRBV28,-,CASKTGGNGYTF,TGTGCCAGCAAAACAGGGGGAAATGGCTACACCTTC
TRBJ2-7,TRBD1,TRBV16,-,CASSQFPGGVYEQYF,TGTGCCAGCAGCCAATTCCCAGGGGGCGTTTACGAGCAGTACTTC
TRBJ1-1,-,TRBV19,many,CASSNALTGTEAFF,TGTGCCAGTAGTAACGCCTTAACGGGGACTGAAGCTTTCTTT
TRBJ2-5,TRBD2,TRBV13,-,CASSLSKGLAGRETQYF,TGTGCCAGCAGCCTATCAAAGGGACTAGCGGGGAGGGAGACCCAGTACTTC
TRBJ1-2,-,TRBV12-3/TRBV12-4,-,CASSPVSVNGYTF,TGTGCCAGCAGCCCTGTGTCGGTGAACGGCTACACCTTC
TRBJ1-5,-,TRBV4-1,-,CASRGSDSNQPQHF,TGCGCCAGCCGCGGCAGCGATAGCAATCAGCCCCAGCATTTT
TRBJ1-4,-,TRBV27,-,CASRDRTDEKLFF,TGTGCCAGCAGGGACAGAACCGATGAAAAACTGTTTTTT
TRBJ1-1,TRBD1,TRBV7-2,-,CASRQGAYTEAFF,TGTGCCAGCAGGCAGGGGGCGTACACTGAAGCTTTCTTT